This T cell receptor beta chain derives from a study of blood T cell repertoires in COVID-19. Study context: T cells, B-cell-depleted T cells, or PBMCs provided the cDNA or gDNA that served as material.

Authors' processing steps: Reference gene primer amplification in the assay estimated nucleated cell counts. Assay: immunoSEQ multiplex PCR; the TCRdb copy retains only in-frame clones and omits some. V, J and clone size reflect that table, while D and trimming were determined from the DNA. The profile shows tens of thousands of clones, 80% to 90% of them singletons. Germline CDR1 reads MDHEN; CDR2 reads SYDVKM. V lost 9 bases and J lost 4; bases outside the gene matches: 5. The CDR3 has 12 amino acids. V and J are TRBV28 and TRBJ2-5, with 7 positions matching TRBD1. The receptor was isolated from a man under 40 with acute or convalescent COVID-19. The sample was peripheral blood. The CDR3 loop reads CASKTGTETQYF. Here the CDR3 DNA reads TGTGCCAGTAAGACAGGGACAGAGACCCAGTACTTC.